This T cell receptor beta chain originates from a study of blood T cells in healthy people across ages. Looking at the study overall: Using template switching, researchers captured about one barcoded beta molecule for each two T cells.

Regarding this clonotype: Its antigen is currently unknown.

Study-wide findings and caveats: Long-lived donors exceeded aged donors in naive CD4+ cells and diversity.

Then a second PCR, running roughly 7 to 11 cycles, was carried out with a sample-barcoded 5' primer and a J-beta primer mix. Each CDR3 protein is one row after TCRdb ran MiXCR on the 5' RACE reads. The sample lists about 1.4 million distinct CDR3 sequences; 45% to 70% were seen once. CDR1 is MNHEY, CDR2 SMNVEV, per germline (reference sequence). V lost 3 bases and J lost 5; bases outside the gene matches: 10. There are 17 residues in the CDR3. Input material: blood. The rearrangement links TRBV27 to TRBJ2-7; 13 nucleotides align to TRBD2. This receptor was taken from a man between 18 and 29 years old in good health. The CDR3 sequence: CASSFPPTSGGAHEQYF. CDR3 nucleotides: TGTGCCAGCAGTTTCCCCCCTACTAGCGGGGGGGCCCACGAGCAGTACTTC.